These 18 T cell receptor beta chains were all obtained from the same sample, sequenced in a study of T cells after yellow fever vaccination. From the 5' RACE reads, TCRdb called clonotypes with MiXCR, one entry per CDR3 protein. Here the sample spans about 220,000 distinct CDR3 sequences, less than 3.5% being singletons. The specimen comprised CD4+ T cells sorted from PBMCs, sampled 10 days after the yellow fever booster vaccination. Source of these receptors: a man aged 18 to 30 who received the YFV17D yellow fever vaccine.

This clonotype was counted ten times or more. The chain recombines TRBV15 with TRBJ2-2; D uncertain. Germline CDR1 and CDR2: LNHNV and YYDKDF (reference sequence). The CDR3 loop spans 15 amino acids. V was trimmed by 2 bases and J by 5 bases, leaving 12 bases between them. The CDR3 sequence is CATSRRHIRTGELFF. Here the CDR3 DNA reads TGTGCCACCAGCAGAAGACACATTCGGACCGGGGAGCTGTTTTTT.

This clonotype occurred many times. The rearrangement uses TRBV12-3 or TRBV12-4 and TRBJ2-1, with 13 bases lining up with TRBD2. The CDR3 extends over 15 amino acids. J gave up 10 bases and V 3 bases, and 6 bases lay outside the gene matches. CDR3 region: CASSLRLAGGEEQFF. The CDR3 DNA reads TGTGCCAGCAGTTTGCGACTAGCGGGGGGTGAAGAGCAGTTCTTC.

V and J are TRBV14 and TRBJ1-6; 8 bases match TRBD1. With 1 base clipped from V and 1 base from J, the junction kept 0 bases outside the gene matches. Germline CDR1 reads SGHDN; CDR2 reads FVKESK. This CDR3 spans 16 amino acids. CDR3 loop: CASSQGDRSYNSPLHF. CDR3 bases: TGTGCCAGCAGCCAAGGGGACAGGTCCTATAATTCACCCCTCCACTTT.

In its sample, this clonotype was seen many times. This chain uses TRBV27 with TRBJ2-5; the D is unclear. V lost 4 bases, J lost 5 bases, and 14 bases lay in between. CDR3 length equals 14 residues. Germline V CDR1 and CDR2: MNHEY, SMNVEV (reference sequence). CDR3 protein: CASSSPTRRETQYF. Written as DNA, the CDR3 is TGTGCCAGCAGTTCCCCGACCAGACGGGAGACCCAGTACTTC.

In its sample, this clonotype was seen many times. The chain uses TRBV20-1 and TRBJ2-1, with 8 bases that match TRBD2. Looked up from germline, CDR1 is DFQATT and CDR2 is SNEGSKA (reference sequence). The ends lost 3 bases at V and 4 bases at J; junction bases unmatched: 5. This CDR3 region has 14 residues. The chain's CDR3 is CSASKPSGYNEQFF. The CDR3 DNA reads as TGCAGTGCTAGCAAACCTAGCGGGTACAATGAGCAGTTCTTC.

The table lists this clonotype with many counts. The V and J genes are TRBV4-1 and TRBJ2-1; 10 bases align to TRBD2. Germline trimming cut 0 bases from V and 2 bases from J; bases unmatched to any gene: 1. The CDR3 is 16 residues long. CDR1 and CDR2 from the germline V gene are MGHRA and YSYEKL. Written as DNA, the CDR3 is TGCGCCAGCAGCCAAGAGAGCGGGGGGGCCTACAATGAGCAGTTCTTC. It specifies CASSQESGGAYNEQFF.

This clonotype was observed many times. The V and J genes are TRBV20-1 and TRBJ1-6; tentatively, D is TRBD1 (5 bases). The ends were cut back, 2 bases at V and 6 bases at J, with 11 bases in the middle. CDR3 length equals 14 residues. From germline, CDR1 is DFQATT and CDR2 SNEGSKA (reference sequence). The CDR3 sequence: CSARLAGRNSPLHF. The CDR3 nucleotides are TGCAGTGCTAGATTAGCAGGGCGTAATTCACCCCTCCACTTT.

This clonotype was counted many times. CDR3 protein: CSARQGGTEAFF. In DNA form, the CDR3 reads TGCAGTGCACGACAGGGGGGAACTGAAGCTTTCTTT. This chain links TRBV20-1 with TRBJ1-1; TRBD1 agrees at 9 bases. Trimming removed 6 bases from V and 5 bases from J; junction bases left unmatched: 4. The CDR3 covers 12 residues. CDR1 is DFQATT, CDR2 SNEGSKA, per germline (reference sequence).

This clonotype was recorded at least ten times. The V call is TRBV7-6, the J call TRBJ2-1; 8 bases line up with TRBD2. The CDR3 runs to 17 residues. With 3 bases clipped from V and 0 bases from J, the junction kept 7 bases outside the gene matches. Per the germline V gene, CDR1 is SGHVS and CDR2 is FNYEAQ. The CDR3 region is CASSLRERGSSYNEQFF. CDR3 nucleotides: TGTGCCAGCAGCTTGAGGGAGCGGGGGAGCTCCTACAATGAGCAGTTCTTC. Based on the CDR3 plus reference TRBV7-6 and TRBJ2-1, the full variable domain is GAGVSQSPRYKVTKRGQDVALRCDPISGHVSLYWYRQALGQGPEFLTYFNYEAQQDKSGLPNDRFSAERPEGSISTLTIQRTEQRDSAMYRCASSLRERGSSYNEQFFGPGTRLTVL.

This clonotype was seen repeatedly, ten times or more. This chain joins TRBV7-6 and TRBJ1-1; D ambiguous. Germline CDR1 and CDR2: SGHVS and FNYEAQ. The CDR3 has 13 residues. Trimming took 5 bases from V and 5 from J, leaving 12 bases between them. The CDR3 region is CASSHLWETEAFF. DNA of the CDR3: TGTGCCAGCAGCCATTTATGGGAAACTGAAGCTTTCTTT.

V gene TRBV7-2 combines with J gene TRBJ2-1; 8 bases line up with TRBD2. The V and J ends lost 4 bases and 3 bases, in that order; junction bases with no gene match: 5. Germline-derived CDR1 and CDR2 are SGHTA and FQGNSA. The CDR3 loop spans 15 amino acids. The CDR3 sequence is CASSWDRGGYNEQFF. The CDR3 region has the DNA TGTGCCAGCAGCTGGGACCGGGGGGGCTACAATGAGCAGTTCTTC.

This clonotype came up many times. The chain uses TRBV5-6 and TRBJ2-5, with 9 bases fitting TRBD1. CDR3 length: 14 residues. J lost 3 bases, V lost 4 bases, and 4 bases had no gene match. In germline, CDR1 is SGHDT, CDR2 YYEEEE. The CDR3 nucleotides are TGTGCCAGCAGCAGGACAGGGGTGAAAGAGACCCAGTACTTC. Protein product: CASSRTGVKETQYF. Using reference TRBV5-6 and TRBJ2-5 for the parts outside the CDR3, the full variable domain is DAGVTQSPTHLIKTRGQQVTLRCSPKSGHDTVSWYQQALGQGPQFIFQYYEEEERQRGNFPDRFSGHQFPNYSSELNVNALLLGDSALYLCASSRTGVKETQYFGPGTRLLVL.

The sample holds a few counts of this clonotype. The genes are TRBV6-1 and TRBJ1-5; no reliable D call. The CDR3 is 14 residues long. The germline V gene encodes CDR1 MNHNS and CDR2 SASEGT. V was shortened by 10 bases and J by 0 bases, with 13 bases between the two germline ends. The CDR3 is CATGRTVSNQPQHF. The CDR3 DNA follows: TGTGCCACCGGGCGAACAGTTAGCAATCAGCCCCAGCATTTT.

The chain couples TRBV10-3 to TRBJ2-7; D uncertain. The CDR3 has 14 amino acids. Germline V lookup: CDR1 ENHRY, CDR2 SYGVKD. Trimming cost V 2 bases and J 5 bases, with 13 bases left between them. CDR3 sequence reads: CAISERKGVHEQYV. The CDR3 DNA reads TGTGCCATCAGTGAGAGAAAGGGTGTACACGAGCAGTACGTC.

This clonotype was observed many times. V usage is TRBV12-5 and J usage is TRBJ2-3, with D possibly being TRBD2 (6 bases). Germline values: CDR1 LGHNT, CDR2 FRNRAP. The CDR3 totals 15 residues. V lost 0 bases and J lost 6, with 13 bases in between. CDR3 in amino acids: CASGLVVSGVDTQYF. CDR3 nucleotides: TGTGCTAGTGGTTTGGTAGTTTCGGGGGTGGATACGCAGTATTTT.

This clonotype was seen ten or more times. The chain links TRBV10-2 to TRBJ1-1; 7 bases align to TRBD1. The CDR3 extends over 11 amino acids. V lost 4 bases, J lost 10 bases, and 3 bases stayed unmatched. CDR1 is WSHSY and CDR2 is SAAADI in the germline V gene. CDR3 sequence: CASSGQGRAFF. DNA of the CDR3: TGCGCCAGCAGTGGACAGGGTAGAGCTTTCTTT.

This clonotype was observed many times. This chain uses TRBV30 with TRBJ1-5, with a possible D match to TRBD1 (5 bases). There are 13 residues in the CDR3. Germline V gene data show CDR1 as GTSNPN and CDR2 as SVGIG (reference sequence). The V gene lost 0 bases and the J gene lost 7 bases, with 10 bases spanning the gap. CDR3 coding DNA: TGTGCCTGGAGTGTACAAGGGGACCAGCCCCAGCATTTT. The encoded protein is CAWSVQGDQPQHF.

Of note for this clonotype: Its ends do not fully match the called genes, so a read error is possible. The CDR3 protein is CASRLTRSKEKLFF. The DNA for the CDR3 is TGTGCCAGCAGACTCACGAGGTCTAAAGAAAAACTGTTTTTT. The chain employs TRBV6-5 and TRBJ1-4; D is uncertain. Looked up from germline, CDR1 is MNHEY and CDR2 is SVGAGI. The CDR3 has 14 residues.